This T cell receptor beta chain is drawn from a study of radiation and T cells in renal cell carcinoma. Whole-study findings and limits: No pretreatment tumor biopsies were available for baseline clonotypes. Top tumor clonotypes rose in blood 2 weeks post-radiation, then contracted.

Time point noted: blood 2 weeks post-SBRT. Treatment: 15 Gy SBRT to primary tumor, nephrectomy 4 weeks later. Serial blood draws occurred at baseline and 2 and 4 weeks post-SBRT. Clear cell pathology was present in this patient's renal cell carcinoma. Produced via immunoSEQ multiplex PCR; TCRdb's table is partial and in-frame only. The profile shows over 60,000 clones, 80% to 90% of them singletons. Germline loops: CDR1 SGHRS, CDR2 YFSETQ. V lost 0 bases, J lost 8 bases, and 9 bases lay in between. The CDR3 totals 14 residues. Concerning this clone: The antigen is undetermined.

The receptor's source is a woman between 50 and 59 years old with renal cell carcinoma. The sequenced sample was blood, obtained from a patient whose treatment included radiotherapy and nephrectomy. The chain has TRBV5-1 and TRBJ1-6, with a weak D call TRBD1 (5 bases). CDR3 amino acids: CASSLDARDSPLHF. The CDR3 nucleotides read TGCGCCAGCAGCTTGGATGCCAGGGATTCACCCCTCCACTTT.